This T cell receptor beta chain came from a study of T cells in Graves' hyperthyroidism and ophthalmopathy. V shed 4 bases and J shed 4 bases, with 23 bases lying between them. Germline CDR1 is MNHEY and CDR2 is SMNVEV (reference sequence). CDR3 length: 17 residues. This clonotype was picked up many times. RNA transcripts were the template for amplifying TCR beta CDR3 regions. The study used the HTBI primer set for a first-round RT-PCR of the TCR CDR3. TCRdb independently ran MiXCR on the multiplex PCR reads; one entry per CDR3 protein. The sample holds 500,000 to 650,000 distinct CDR3 sequences, roughly 15% seen once.

This clonotype originated in a woman in her forties with Graves' hyperthyroidism. The source material was blood. The V gene is TRBV27, the J gene TRBJ2-7; no clear D gene. In nucleotides, the CDR3 is TGTGCCAGCAGTTACCCGACGGCAGACGGAACAAGTTACGAGCAGTACTTC. Residues: CASSYPTADGTSYEQYF.